A selection of T cell receptor beta chains follows, all from one sample in a study of cytomegalovirus exposure and HLA in healthy donors. The table came from immunoSEQ multiplex PCR; TCRdb's copy has only in-frame clones and leaves some out. The table records some 140,000 clones, around 88% of them present only once. The sequenced material came from PBMCs. The receptors were gathered from a man younger than 35 in good health and CMV-seropositive. The CDR3 runs from the conserved cysteine through the conserved F or W. D genes are given only for firm matches. Expanded clones are given a class, and other clones once, few, many or no size at all.

clone_size: .
d_call: TRBD1
v_call: TRBV4-3
j_call: TRBJ1-5
cdr3_aa: CASSLRTGGNQPQHF
cdr3_nt: TGCGCCAGCAGCCTCCGGACAGGGGGCAATCAGCCCCAGCATTTT

clone_size: .
d_call: TRBD1
v_call: TRBV11-1
j_call: TRBJ2-1
cdr3_aa: CASGQGGVNEQFF
cdr3_nt: TGTGCCAGTGGACAGGGCGGGGTGAATGAGCAGTTCTTC

clone_size: .
d_call: TRBD1
v_call: TRBV2
j_call: TRBJ2-3
cdr3_aa: CASSEIRDRITDTQYF
cdr3_nt: TGTGCCAGCAGTGAAATCCGGGACAGGATCACAGATACGCAGTATTTT

clone_size: .
d_call: .
v_call: TRBV13
j_call: TRBJ2-7
cdr3_aa: CASSSSQSPASYEQYF
cdr3_nt: TGTGCCAGCAGCTCTAGCCAGTCCCCAGCGTCCTACGAGCAGTACTTC

clone_size: .
d_call: .
v_call: TRBV28
j_call: TRBJ2-4
cdr3_aa: CASSFRAGNAKNIQYF
cdr3_nt: TGTGCCAGCAGTTTTCGGGCAGGGAATGCCAAAAACATTCAGTACTTC

clone_size: .
d_call: TRBD1
v_call: TRBV7-9
j_call: TRBJ1-1
cdr3_aa: CASSLDTGVNTEAFF
cdr3_nt: TGTGCCAGCAGCTTAGATACAGGGGTGAACACTGAAGCTTTCTTT

clone_size: few
d_call: TRBD1
v_call: TRBV18
j_call: TRBJ2-7
cdr3_aa: CASSSRTGSAYEQYF
cdr3_nt: TGTGCCAGCTCTTCACGGACAGGGTCGGCCTACGAGCAGTACTTC

clone_size: .
d_call: .
v_call: TRBV19
j_call: TRBJ2-7
cdr3_aa: CASSPGVGSSYEQYF
cdr3_nt: TGTGCCAGTAGCCCCGGCGTCGGGAGCTCCTACGAGCAGTACTTC

clone_size: few
d_call: .
v_call: TRBV7-8
j_call: TRBJ2-7
cdr3_aa: CASSPDLGDEQYF
cdr3_nt: TGTGCCAGCAGCCCGGACTTGGGCGACGAGCAGTACTTC

clone_size: .
d_call: TRBD1
v_call: TRBV2
j_call: TRBJ2-7
cdr3_aa: CASSGSGQGGYEQYF
cdr3_nt: TGTGCCAGCAGTGGATCGGGACAGGGAGGGTACGAGCAGTACTTC

clone_size: .
d_call: TRBD2
v_call: TRBV6-5
j_call: TRBJ2-3
cdr3_aa: CASRTSGTDTQYF
cdr3_nt: TGTGCCAGCAGGACTAGCGGGACAGATACGCAGTATTTT

clone_size: .
d_call: .
v_call: TRBV7-8
j_call: TRBJ1-2
cdr3_aa: CASSRQANYGYTF
cdr3_nt: TGTGCCAGCAGCCGCCAAGCAAACTATGGCTACACCTTC

clone_size: .
d_call: .
v_call: TRBV18
j_call: TRBJ1-5
cdr3_aa: CASSPPGGGNMGNQPQHF
cdr3_nt: TGTGCCAGCTCACCACCGGGGGGAGGGAATATGGGCAATCAGCCCCAGCATTTT

clone_size: .
d_call: .
v_call: TRBV5-6
j_call: TRBJ2-1
cdr3_aa: CASSPKAGSVAYNEQFF
cdr3_nt: TGTGCCAGCAGCCCCAAGGCCGGGAGTGTCGCCTACAATGAGCAGTTCTTC

clone_size: .
d_call: TRBD1
v_call: TRBV12-5
j_call: TRBJ1-1
cdr3_aa: CASGLAATGGEAFF
cdr3_nt: TGTGCTAGTGGTTTGGCTGCCACAGGGGGAGAAGCTTTCTTT

clone_size: .
d_call: .
v_call: TRBV4-3
j_call: TRBJ2-3
cdr3_aa: CASSQESDLRVGTQYF
cdr3_nt: TGCGCCAGCAGCCAAGAGTCCGATCTTAGAGTTGGTACGCAGTATTTT

clone_size: .
d_call: TRBD1
v_call: TRBV30
j_call: TRBJ1-1
cdr3_aa: CAWSFTGGGGTEAFF
cdr3_nt: TGTGCCTGGAGCTTTACAGGGGGCGGCGGCACTGAAGCTTTCTTT

clone_size: .
d_call: TRBD1
v_call: TRBV6-5
j_call: TRBJ1-5
cdr3_aa: CASSPDRGSNQPQHF
cdr3_nt: TGTGCCAGCAGTCCGGACAGGGGAAGCAATCAGCCCCAGCATTTT

clone_size: few
d_call: .
v_call: TRBV19
j_call: TRBJ2-2
cdr3_aa: CATPGGVTQASNTGELFF
cdr3_nt: TGTGCCACCCCCGGGGGTGTGACGCAGGCTTCGAACACCGGGGAGCTGTTTTTT

clone_size: .
d_call: .
v_call: TRBV19
j_call: TRBJ2-6
cdr3_aa: CASSALGRVSSGANVLTF
cdr3_nt: TGTGCCAGTAGTGCTCTCGGCAGGGTGTCGTCTGGGGCCAACGTCCTGACTTTC

clone_size: once
d_call: .
v_call: TRBV11-2
j_call: TRBJ2-5
cdr3_aa: CASSLNRVQETQYF
cdr3_nt: TGTGCCAGCAGCTTAAACAGGGTCCAAGAGACCCAGTACTTC

clone_size: .
d_call: .
v_call: TRBV4-1
j_call: TRBJ2-2
cdr3_aa: CASSHSGTGTSWTGELFF
cdr3_nt: TGCGCCAGCAGCCACTCCGGCACAGGGACATCGTGGACCGGGGAGCTGTTTTTT

clone_size: few
d_call: TRBD2
v_call: TRBV6-1
j_call: TRBJ2-5
cdr3_aa: CASSDRGDRETQYF
cdr3_nt: TGTGCCAGCTCCGACCGGGGGGATCGAGAGACCCAGTACTTC

clone_size: .
d_call: .
v_call: TRBV11-3
j_call: TRBJ1-2
cdr3_aa: CASSLLHPPLLCYGYTF
cdr3_nt: TGTGCCAGCAGCTTACTCCACCCGCCTTTGCTATGCTATGGCTACACCTTC

clone_size: once
d_call: .
v_call: TRBV13
j_call: TRBJ2-3
cdr3_aa: CASSWNRVNTDTQYF
cdr3_nt: TGTGCCAGCAGCTGGAACAGGGTTAACACAGATACGCAGTATTTT

clone_size: once
d_call: .
v_call: TRBV13
j_call: TRBJ2-1
cdr3_aa: CASSLRGNEQFF
cdr3_nt: TGTGCCAGCAGCTTAAGGGGCAATGAGCAGTTCTTC

clone_size: .
d_call: .
v_call: TRBV18
j_call: TRBJ2-3
cdr3_aa: CASSSDSDTDTQYF
cdr3_nt: TGTGCCAGCTCATCTGACAGTGACACAGATACGCAGTATTTT

clone_size: .
d_call: TRBD1
v_call: TRBV30
j_call: TRBJ2-7
cdr3_aa: CAWDPGQGNHEQYF
cdr3_nt: TGTGCCTGGGACCCGGGACAGGGGAATCACGAGCAGTACTTC

clone_size: .
d_call: .
v_call: TRBV25-1
j_call: TRBJ2-3
cdr3_aa: CASSDNSFLTDTQYF
cdr3_nt: TGTGCCAGCAGTGATAACAGTTTCCTCACAGATACGCAGTATTTT

clone_size: .
d_call: TRBD1
v_call: TRBV6-5
j_call: TRBJ1-3
cdr3_aa: CASSSSGGEAGNTIYF
cdr3_nt: TGTGCCAGCAGTTCCTCAGGGGGTGAAGCTGGAAACACCATATATTTT

clone_size: once
d_call: .
v_call: TRBV6-5
j_call: TRBJ1-1
cdr3_aa: CASSSAGGARGTEAFF
cdr3_nt: TGTGCCAGCAGTTCCGCCGGGGGGGCGCGTGGTACTGAAGCTTTCTTT

clone_size: .
d_call: .
v_call: TRBV29-1
j_call: TRBJ1-2
cdr3_aa: CSVEGQGRDYTF
cdr3_nt: TGCAGCGTTGAGGGGCAGGGGCGAGACTACACCTTC

clone_size: .
d_call: .
v_call: TRBV6-6
j_call: TRBJ1-1
cdr3_aa: CASSPSLRGSEAFF
cdr3_nt: TGTGCCAGCAGTCCTAGTTTACGGGGGTCTGAAGCTTTCTTT

clone_size: .
d_call: .
v_call: TRBV9
j_call: TRBJ2-6
cdr3_aa: CASSVADNSGQPASSGANVLTF
cdr3_nt: TGTGCCAGCAGCGTAGCCGATAATTCCGGACAGCCGGCATCTTCTGGGGCCAACGTCCTGACTTTC

clone_size: once
d_call: TRBD2
v_call: TRBV10-3
j_call: TRBJ2-3
cdr3_aa: CAISGVAGSRSDTQYF
cdr3_nt: TGTGCCATCAGTGGGGTAGCGGGGAGTCGCTCAGATACGCAGTATTTT

clone_size: once
d_call: .
v_call: TRBV4-3
j_call: TRBJ1-1
cdr3_aa: CASSQVGAGGSEAFF
cdr3_nt: TGCGCCAGCAGCCAAGTTGGGGCGGGGGGGTCTGAAGCTTTCTTT

clone_size: .
d_call: TRBD1
v_call: TRBV9
j_call: TRBJ2-7
cdr3_aa: CASSVDEPGQGAYEQYF
cdr3_nt: TGTGCCAGCAGCGTAGACGAGCCAGGACAGGGGGCCTACGAGCAGTACTTC

clone_size: .
d_call: .
v_call: TRBV20-1
j_call: TRBJ2-7
cdr3_aa: CSAMTAYEQYF
cdr3_nt: TGCAGTGCGATGACAGCCTACGAGCAGTACTTC

clone_size: .
d_call: TRBD2
v_call: TRBV9
j_call: TRBJ2-1
cdr3_aa: CASGTSVGNEQFF
cdr3_nt: TGTGCCTCCGGGACTAGCGTGGGGAATGAGCAGTTCTTC

clone_size: .
d_call: .
v_call: TRBV6-5
j_call: TRBJ2-5
cdr3_aa: CASSLYSGGETQYF
cdr3_nt: TGTGCCAGCAGTTTATATAGTGGGGGCGAGACCCAGTACTTC

clone_size: .
d_call: TRBD2
v_call: TRBV11-3
j_call: TRBJ2-7
cdr3_aa: CASSSGLAATYEQYF
cdr3_nt: TGTGCCAGCAGCTCGGGACTAGCGGCTACCTACGAGCAGTACTTC

clone_size: .
d_call: TRBD2
v_call: TRBV7-3
j_call: TRBJ2-2
cdr3_aa: CASPGAGGTGELFF
cdr3_nt: TGTGCCTCCCCCGGGGCGGGAGGAACCGGGGAGCTGTTTTTT

clone_size: .
d_call: TRBD1
v_call: TRBV10-2
j_call: TRBJ2-3
cdr3_aa: CASSDLTGAGDTQYF
cdr3_nt: TGCGCCAGCAGTGACCTCACAGGGGCCGGAGATACGCAGTATTTT

clone_size: .
d_call: .
v_call: TRBV13
j_call: TRBJ2-7
cdr3_aa: CVTALEGYEQYF
cdr3_nt: TGTGTTACGGCCCTGGAGGGCTACGAGCAGTACTTC